This TCR beta chain comes out of a study of a mutant IDH1 vaccine in newly diagnosed glioma. TCRdb keeps only in-frame clones here, not all; method: immunoSEQ multiplex PCR. Found here are tens of thousands of clones, over 70% of them singletons; the top ten hold 1.4%. The germline V gene has CDR1 SGHVS and CDR2 FNYEAQ. The CDR3 sequence is 17 residues long. V was cut by 5 bases and J by 3 bases, with 22 bases left in between. The sample's time point: week 23, last vaccination. Vaccination used 300 ug of mutant IDH1 20-mer peptide per dose, with topical imiquimod. As regards this clone: Antigen specificity is unknown.

The chain recombines TRBV7-6 with TRBJ1-1, with D unclear. The sequence derives from a man in his forties with glioma. This specimen was PBMCs, taken from a glioma patient whose treatment included an IDH1 peptide vaccine. The CDR3 sequence: CASSLNVGLRQDTEAFF. Here the CDR3 DNA reads TGTGCCAGCAGCCTGAACGTCGGGTTGAGGCAGGACACTGAAGCTTTCTTT. The variable domain in full, completed from reference TRBV7-6 and TRBJ1-1, reads GAGVSQSPRYKVTKRGQDVALRCDPISGHVSLYWYRQALGQGPEFLTYFNYEAQQDKSGLPNDRFSAERPEGSISTLTIQRTEQRDSAMYRCASSLNVGLRQDTEAFFGQGTRLTVV.